This note documents a single T cell receptor beta chain sequence. Its antigen is unknown. The data stem from a study of cytomegalovirus exposure and HLA in healthy donors. Germline-derived CDR1 and CDR2 are SGHRS and YFSETQ. Trimming took 0 bases from V and 2 from J; bases not matched to a gene: 6. There are 16 residues in the CDR3. A multiplex PCR was run with 60 Vbeta primers and 13 Jbeta primers. The data were produced by immunoSEQ multiplex PCR, yet TCRdb's version contains in-frame clones alone and is incomplete. The table includes over 130,000 clones, roughly 66% detected once. Study results and limitations: Analysis performed later showed TCR beta chains linked to HLA being more clonally expanded than equally common others. Being productive about 90% or about 30% of the time was typical of most TCR beta V segments in an earlier analysis.

The clonotype comes from a woman aged 55-69 years in good health and CMV-seronegative. The chain uses TRBV5-1 and TRBJ2-5; TRBD2 matches 8 bases. Material: PBMCs. In nucleotides, the CDR3 is TGCGCCAGCAGCTTGGAGTTAGCGGGGACACAAGAGACCCAGTACTTC. Its protein product is CASSLELAGTQETQYF.